Given below is one TCR beta chain in context. The data were taken from a study of T-cell memory formation after mild COVID-19. This CDR3 is 19 amino acids long. The ends lost 1 base at V and 6 bases at J; junction bases unmatched: 18. The germline V gene encodes CDR1 LNHDA and CDR2 SQIVND (reference sequence). TCRdb re-called the 5' RACE reads through MiXCR, storing one row per CDR3 protein. Of some 69,000 distinct CDR3 sequences listed, approximately 15% are singletons. The clonotype was recovered from an adult woman who had mild COVID-19 (a few samples of this study predate the infection). Cell type and time point are not known. The J gene is TRBJ2-3, the V gene TRBV19; 8 positions agree with TRBD2. The specimen sequenced was PBMCs or a T cell subset sorted from them (not recorded which). CDR3 loop: CASSIAKEGTRESLDTQYF. The DNA of the CDR3 is TGTGCCAGTAGTATAGCTAAAGAAGGGACTAGAGAGTCCCTCGATACGCAGTATTTT.